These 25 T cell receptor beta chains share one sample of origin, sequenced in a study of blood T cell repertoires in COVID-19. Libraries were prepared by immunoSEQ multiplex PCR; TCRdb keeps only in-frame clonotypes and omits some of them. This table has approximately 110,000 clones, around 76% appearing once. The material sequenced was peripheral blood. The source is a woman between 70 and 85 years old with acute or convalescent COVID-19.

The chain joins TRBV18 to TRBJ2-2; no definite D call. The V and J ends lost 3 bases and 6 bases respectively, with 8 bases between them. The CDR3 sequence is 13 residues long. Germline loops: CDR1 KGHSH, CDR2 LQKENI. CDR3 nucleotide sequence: TGTGCCAGCTCACCGATGACTGCCGGGGAGCTGTTTTTT. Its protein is CASSPMTAGELFF. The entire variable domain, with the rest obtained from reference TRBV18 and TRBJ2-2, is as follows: NAGVMQNPRHLVRRRGQEARLRCSPMKGHSHVYWYRQLPEEGLKFMVYLQKENIIDESGMPKERFSAEFPKEGPSILRIQQVVRGDSAAYFCASSPMTAGELFFGEGSRLTVL.

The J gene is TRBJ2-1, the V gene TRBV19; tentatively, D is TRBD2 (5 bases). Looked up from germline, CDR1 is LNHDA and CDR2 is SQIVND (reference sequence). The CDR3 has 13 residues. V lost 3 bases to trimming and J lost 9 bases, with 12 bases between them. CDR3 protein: CASSIAPRGEQFF. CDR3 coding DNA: TGTGCCAGTAGTATTGCGCCCCGGGGTGAGCAGTTCTTC.

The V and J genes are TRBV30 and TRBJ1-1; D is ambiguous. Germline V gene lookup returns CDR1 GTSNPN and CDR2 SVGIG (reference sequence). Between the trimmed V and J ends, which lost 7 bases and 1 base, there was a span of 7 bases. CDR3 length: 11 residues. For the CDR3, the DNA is TGTGCCTTCAGACAGAACACTGAAGCTTTCTTT. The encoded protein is CAFRQNTEAFF.

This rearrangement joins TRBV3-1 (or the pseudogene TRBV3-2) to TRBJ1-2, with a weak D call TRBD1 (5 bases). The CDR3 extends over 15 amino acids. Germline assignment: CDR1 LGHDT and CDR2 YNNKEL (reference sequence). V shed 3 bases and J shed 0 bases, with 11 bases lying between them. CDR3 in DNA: TGTGCCAGCAGCCACCTTCGGGGGGCTAACTATGGCTACACCTTC. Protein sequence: CASSHLRGANYGYTF.

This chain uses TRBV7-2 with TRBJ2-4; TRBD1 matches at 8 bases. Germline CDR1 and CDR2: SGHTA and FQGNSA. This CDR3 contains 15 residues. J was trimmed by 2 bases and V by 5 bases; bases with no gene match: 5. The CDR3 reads CASSDYRGTKNIQYF. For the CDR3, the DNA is TGTGCCAGCAGCGATTACAGGGGGACCAAAAACATTCAGTACTTC.

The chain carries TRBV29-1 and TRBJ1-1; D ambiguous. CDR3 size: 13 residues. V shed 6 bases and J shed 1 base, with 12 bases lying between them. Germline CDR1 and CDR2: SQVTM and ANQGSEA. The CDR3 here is CSVEAGQNTEAFF. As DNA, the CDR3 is TGCAGCGTGGAGGCGGGCCAGAACACTGAAGCTTTCTTT.

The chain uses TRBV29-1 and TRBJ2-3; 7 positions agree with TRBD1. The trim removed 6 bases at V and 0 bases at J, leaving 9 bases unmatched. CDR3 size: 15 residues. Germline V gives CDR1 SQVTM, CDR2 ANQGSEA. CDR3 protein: CSVVLSGQSTDTQYF. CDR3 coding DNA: TGCAGCGTCGTTCTTTCGGGACAGAGCACAGATACGCAGTATTTT.

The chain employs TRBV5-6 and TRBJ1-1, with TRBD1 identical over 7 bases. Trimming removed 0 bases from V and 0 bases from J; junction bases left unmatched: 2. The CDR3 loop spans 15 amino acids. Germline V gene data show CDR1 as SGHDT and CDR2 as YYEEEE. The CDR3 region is CASSLEGQMNTEAFF. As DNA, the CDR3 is TGTGCCAGCAGCTTGGAGGGACAGATGAACACTGAAGCTTTCTTT.

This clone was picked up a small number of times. The chain's CDR3 is CATSDSEQGAYNEQFF. DNA for the CDR3: TGTGCCACCAGTGATTCAGAACAGGGGGCCTACAATGAGCAGTTCTTC. The V call is TRBV24-1, the J call TRBJ2-1, with 8 nucleotides matching TRBD1. V shed 2 bases and J 2 bases; nucleotides not matched to a gene: 4. Germline V gene lookup returns CDR1 KGHDR and CDR2 SFDVKD. The CDR3 has 16 amino acids.

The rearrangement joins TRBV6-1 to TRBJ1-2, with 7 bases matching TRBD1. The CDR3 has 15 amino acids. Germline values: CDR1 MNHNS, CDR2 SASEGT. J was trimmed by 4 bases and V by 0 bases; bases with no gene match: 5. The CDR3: CASSEAGRGIYGYTF. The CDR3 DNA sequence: TGTGCCAGCAGTGAAGCGGGCAGGGGGATCTATGGCTACACCTTC.

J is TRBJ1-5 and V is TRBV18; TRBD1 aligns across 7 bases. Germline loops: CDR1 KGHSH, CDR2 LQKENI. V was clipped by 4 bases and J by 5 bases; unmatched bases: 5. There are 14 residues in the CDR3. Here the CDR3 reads CASSQQGRYQPQHF. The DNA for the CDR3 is TGTGCCAGCTCACAACAGGGGCGGTATCAGCCCCAGCATTTT.

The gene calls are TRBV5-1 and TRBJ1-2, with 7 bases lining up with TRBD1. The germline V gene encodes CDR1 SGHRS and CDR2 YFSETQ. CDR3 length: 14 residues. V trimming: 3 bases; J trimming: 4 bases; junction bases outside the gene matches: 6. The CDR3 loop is CASSSEEGAYGYTF. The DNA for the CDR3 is TGCGCCAGCAGCTCCGAGGAGGGGGCCTATGGCTACACCTTC.

The CDR3 coding sequence is TGTGCCAGTAGCGACAGGGGAGCTCGTCGCACAGATACGCAGTATTTT. Translating it yields CASSDRGARRTDTQYF. The chain has TRBV19 and TRBJ2-3; 8 bases match TRBD1. The germline CDR1 and CDR2 sequences are LNHDA and SQIVND (reference sequence). The V and J ends lost 6 bases and 1 base, in that order; junction bases with no gene match: 9. The CDR3 loop spans 16 amino acids.

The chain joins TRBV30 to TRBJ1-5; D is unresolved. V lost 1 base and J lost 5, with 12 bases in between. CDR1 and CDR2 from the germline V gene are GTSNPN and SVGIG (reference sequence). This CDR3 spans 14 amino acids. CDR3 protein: CAWSGANVYQPQHF. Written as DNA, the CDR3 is TGTGCCTGGAGTGGGGCAAACGTATATCAGCCCCAGCATTTT.

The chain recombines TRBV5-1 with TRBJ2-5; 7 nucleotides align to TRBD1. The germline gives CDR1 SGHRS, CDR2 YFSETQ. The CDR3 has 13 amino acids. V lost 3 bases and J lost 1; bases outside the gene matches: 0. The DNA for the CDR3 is TGCGCCAGCAGCTCAGGGGGCCAAGAGACCCAGTACTTC. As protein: CASSSGGQETQYF.

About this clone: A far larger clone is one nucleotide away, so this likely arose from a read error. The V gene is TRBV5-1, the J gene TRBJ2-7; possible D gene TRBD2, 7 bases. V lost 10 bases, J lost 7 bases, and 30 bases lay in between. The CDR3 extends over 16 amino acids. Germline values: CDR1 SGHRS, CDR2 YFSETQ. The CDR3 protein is CACLSRRGGPGWEQYF. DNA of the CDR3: TGCGCCTGCTTGAGCCGTAGGGGGGGCCCGGGGTGGGAGCAGTACTTC.

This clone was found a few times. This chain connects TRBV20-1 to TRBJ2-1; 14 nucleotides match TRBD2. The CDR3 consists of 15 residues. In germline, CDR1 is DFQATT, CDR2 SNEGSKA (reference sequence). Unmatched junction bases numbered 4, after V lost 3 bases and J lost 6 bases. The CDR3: CSASGLAGGRNEQFF. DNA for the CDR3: TGCAGTGCTAGTGGACTAGCGGGGGGACGCAATGAGCAGTTCTTC.

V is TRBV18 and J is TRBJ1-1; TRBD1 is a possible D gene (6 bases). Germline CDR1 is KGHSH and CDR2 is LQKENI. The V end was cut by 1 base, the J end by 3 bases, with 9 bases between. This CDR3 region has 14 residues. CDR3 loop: CASSPLRTDTEAFF. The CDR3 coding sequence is TGTGCCAGCTCACCACTCCGGACAGACACTGAAGCTTTCTTT. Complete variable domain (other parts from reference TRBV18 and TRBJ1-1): NAGVMQNPRHLVRRRGQEARLRCSPMKGHSHVYWYRQLPEEGLKFMVYLQKENIIDESGMPKERFSAEFPKEGPSILRIQQVVRGDSAAYFCASSPLRTDTEAFFGQGTRLTVV.

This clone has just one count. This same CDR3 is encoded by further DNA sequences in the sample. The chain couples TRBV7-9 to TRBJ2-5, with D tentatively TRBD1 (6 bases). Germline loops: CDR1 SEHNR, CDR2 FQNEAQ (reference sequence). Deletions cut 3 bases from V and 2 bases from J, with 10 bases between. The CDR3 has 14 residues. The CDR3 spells CASSLGQGQETQYF. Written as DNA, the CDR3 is TGTGCCAGCAGCTTGGGGCAGGGGCAAGAGACCCAGTACTTC. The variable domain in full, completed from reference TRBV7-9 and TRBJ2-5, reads DTGVSQNPRHKITKRGQNVTFRCDPISEHNRLYWYRQTLGQGPEFLTYFQNEAQLEKSRLLSDRFSAERPKGSFSTLEIQRTEQGDSAMYLCASSLGQGQETQYFGPGTRLLVL.

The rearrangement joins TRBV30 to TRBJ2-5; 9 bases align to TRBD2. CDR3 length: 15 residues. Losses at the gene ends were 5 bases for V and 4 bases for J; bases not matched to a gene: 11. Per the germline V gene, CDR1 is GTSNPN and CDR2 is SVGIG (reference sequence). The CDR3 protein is CAWEGSGGSRETQYF. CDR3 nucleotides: TGTGCCTGGGAAGGCAGCGGGGGGTCGAGAGAGACCCAGTACTTC.

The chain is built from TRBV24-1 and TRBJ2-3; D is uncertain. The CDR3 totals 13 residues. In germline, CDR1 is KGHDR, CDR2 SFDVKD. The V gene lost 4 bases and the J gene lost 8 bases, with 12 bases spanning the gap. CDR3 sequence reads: CATSEKERGTQYF. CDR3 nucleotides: TGTGCCACCAGTGAAAAGGAAAGAGGTACGCAGTATTTT.

DNA of the CDR3: TGTGCCAGCAGCCAGCAGGGGGCAGGCACCGGGGAGCTGTTTTTT. This encodes CASSQQGAGTGELFF. The chain carries TRBV28 and TRBJ2-2, with 8 bases fitting TRBD1. Looked up from germline, CDR1 is MDHEN and CDR2 is SYDVKM. The junction had 7 bases not matched to a gene; V was cut back by 6 bases and J by 4 bases. The length of the CDR3 is 15 residues.

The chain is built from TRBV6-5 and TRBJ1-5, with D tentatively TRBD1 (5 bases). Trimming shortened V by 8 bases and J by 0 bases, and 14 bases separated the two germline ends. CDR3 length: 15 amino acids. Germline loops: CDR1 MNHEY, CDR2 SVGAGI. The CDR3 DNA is TGTGCCAGCGGGGCAGGGTTTGGTAGCAATCAGCCCCAGCATTTT. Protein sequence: CASGAGFGSNQPQHF.

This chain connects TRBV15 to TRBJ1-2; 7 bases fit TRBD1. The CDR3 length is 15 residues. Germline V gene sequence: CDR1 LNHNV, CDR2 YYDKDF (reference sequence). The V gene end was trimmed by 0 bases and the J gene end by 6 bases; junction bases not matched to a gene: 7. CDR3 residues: CATSRDWATGNGYTF. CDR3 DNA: TGTGCCACCAGCAGAGATTGGGCGACAGGGAATGGCTACACCTTC.

In nucleotides, the CDR3 is TGTGCCAGCAGTTTATCTTGGACAGGGAGGACCGGGGAGCTGTTTTTT. Encoded protein: CASSLSWTGRTGELFF. The chain combines TRBV27 with TRBJ2-2; 8 positions agree with TRBD1. This CDR3 has 16 amino acids. The germline CDR1 and CDR2 sequences are MNHEY and SMNVEV (reference sequence). Trimming cost V 0 bases and J 5 bases; bases outside gene matches: 5.